This note documents a single TCR beta chain sequence. Antigen unknown. Given a much more abundant clone one base away, this may be a read error. The CDR3 has 16 amino acids. Germline assignment: CDR1 SGHTA and CDR2 FQGTGA. Attached unique molecular identifiers marked individual cDNA molecules. TCRdb processed the 5' RACE reads anew with MiXCR; each CDR3 protein has one entry. The sample shows tens of thousands of distinct CDR3 sequences, 8% to 8.5% of them seen only once. The data derive from a study of early T cells in non-severe SARS-CoV-2 infection. Looking at the study overall: The sequenced material was bulk RNA from unsorted whole blood, and its chains were unpaired. Study-wide results and caveats: VDJdb matches were skewed toward anti-spike CD8 T cell responses.

The sample consisted of whole blood. This chain connects TRBV7-3 to TRBJ2-6; D is ambiguous. The receptor comes from an adult who was a healthcare worker with PCR-confirmed SARS-CoV-2 infection or an uninfected control (not recorded which). In DNA, the CDR3 is TGTGCCAGCAGCCCCGCCCCAGGCTATGGGGTCAACGTCCTGACTTTC. It encodes CASSPAPGYGVNVLTF.